This T cell receptor (beta chain) was sequenced during a study of identical twins. Through template switching, a universal primer site was introduced, and the cDNA contained unique molecular identifiers. TCRdb re-analysed the 5' RACE reads in MiXCR, keeping a single row per CDR3 protein. This sample has 400,000 or so distinct CDR3 sequences, with approximately 10% found just once. Points from the study as a whole: Weaker excess twin sharing was observed in beta out-of-frame sequences. Monozygotic twins shared more out-of-frame TCR alpha than recombination models predicted.

This clonotype was detected a few times. The antigen remains unidentified. The sequence came from a woman in her forties or fifties in good health. Sequenced input: naive T cells sorted from blood.

CDR3 in amino acids: CASNQRGRAGSSYEQYF. As DNA, the CDR3 is TGTGCCAGCAACCAAAGGGGGAGAGCGGGATCTTCCTACGAGCAGTACTTC. V is TRBV27 and J is TRBJ2-7, with TRBD2 as a possible D gene (7 bases). V was shortened by 7 bases and J by 1 base, with 23 bases between the two germline ends. From germline, CDR1 is MNHEY and CDR2 SMNVEV (reference sequence). This CDR3 comprises 17 residues.